This record looks at one T cell receptor (beta chain) sequence and its context. What it recognizes is unknown. This entry belongs to a study of T cell responses to AZD1222 COVID-19 vaccine. Sequencing used immunoSEQ multiplex PCR; TCRdb keeps in-frame clones, though not all of them. The profile covers about 66,000 clones, with more than 75% appearing a single time and around a sixth taken by the ten largest. Germline-derived CDR1 and CDR2 are SGHAT and FQNNGV. V lost 0 bases, J lost 10 bases, and 10 bases lay in between. There are 13 residues in the CDR3. Study-wide results and caveats: Along spike, vaccine-associated CD4 TCRs were found throughout, with dominance at 160-218 and 743-854.

The sequence derives from an adult in good health. The chain has TRBV11-2 and TRBJ2-1; no reliable D call. Here the sequenced sample was peripheral blood, taken on day 0 of AZD1222 vaccination. CDR3 coding DNA: TGTGCCAGCAGCTTAGATGGATCAGGCGAGCAGTTCTTC. Protein: CASSLDGSGEQFF.